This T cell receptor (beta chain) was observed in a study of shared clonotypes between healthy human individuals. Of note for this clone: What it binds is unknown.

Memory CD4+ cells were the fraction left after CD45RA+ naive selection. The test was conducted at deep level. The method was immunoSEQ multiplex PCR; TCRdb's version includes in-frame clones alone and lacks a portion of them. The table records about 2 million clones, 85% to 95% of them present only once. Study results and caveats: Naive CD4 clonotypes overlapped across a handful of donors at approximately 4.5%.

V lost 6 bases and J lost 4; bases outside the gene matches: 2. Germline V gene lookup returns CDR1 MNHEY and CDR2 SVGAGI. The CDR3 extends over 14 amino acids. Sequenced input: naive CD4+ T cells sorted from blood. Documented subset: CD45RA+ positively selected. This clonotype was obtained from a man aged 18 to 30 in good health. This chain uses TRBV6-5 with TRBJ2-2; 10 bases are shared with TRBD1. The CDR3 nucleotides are TGTGCCAGCAGGGGACAGGGGCGCACCGGGGAGCTGTTTTTT. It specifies CASRGQGRTGELFF.